This T cell receptor (beta chain) was recorded in a study of tumor-infiltrating lymphocytes in oesophageal squamous cell carcinoma. TCRdb redid the calling of the PCR reads with MiXCR, one entry per CDR3 protein. The table lists 15,000 to 20,000 distinct CDR3 sequences, 40% to 55% of them singletons. Trimming left V 10 bases short and J 8 bases short, with 17 bases between. Germline CDR1 SGHTA, CDR2 FQGTGA. The CDR3 is made up of 12 amino acids. This clonotype is categorized as medium-sized. This chain uses TRBV7-3 with TRBJ1-2; D gene ambiguous. Material for sequencing was esophageal tumor tissue. The TCR comes from a male donor with esophageal squamous cell carcinoma. This CDR3 is CATLTCPRGYTF. The CDR3 coding sequence is TGTGCCACTCTGACGTGCCCCAGGGGCTACACCTTC. Full variable domain (remainder filled in from reference TRBV7-3 and TRBJ1-2): GAGVSQTPSNKVTEKGKYVELRCDPISGHTALYWYRQSLGQGPEFLIYFQGTGAADDSGLPNDRFFAVRPEGSVSTLKIQRTERGDSAVYLCATLTCPRGYTFGSGTRLTVV.